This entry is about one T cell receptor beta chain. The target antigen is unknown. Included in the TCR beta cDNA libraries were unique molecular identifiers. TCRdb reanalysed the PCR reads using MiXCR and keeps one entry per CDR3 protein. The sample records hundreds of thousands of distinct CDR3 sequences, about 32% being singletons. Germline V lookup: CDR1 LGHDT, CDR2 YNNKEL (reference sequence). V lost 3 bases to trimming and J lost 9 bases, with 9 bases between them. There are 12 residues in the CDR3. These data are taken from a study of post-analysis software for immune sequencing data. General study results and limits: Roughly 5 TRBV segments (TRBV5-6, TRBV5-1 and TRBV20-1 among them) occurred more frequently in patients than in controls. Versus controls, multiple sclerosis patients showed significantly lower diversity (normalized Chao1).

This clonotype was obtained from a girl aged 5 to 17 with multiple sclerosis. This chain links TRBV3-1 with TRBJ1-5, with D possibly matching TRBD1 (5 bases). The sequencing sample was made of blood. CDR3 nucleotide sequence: TGTGCCAGCAGCCAGGGGGGACGGCCCCAGCATTTT. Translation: CASSQGGRPQHF.